This TCR beta chain derives from a study of identical twins (dated by TCRdb to between 2015 and 2016). With regard to the full study: To test whether fetal clonotypes persist, this study deep-sequenced TCR alpha and beta repertoires from monozygotic twins, from unrelated adults of various ages, and from cord blood. Replicate twin experiments were performed at different times using different library preparation protocols to rule out contamination.

Every donor in the study was a healthy Caucasian. The twin cohort comprised three pairs of female monozygotic twins, all aged about 18 to 30 years. The RNA used for TCR libraries was isolated from peripheral blood mononuclear cells. For this clonotype: Its antigen target is currently unknown. No quality values exist for individual bases; no much larger clone is one base distant.

From its cysteine to its phenylalanine, the CDR3 spans 18 amino acids. The kept DNA is CDR3 alone, 54 bases in frame from the first base. The germline V gene supplies CDR1 SGHRS and CDR2 YFSETQ. The trim is 3 bases for V and 0 bases for J, with a gap of 21 bases between the germline ends. The method behind the library was 5' RACE. Sequenced using an Illumina HiSeq 2000. Template switching introduced a universal primer binding site; the final cDNA contained a unique molecular identifier, enabling accurate counting of TCR cDNA molecules. First-strand cDNA for TCR alpha and beta chains was synthesized from specific primers in the conserved constant-segment region. Each cDNA library was double barcoded, with a SMART-Mk sample barcode plus Illumina barcodes, to control for contamination. TruSeq adapter sequences along with Illumina sample barcodes were introduced in two successive PCR steps. TCR alpha and beta cDNA libraries were sequenced on the Illumina HiSeq platform with custom primers. In the authors' own workflow: MiGEC processed the raw reads to extract unique molecular identifiers, while MiXCR was used to determine the CDR3 positions. For each individual, recombination models were inferred using an EM algorithm with the repgenHMM and IGoR tools. Shared clonotype analysis was performed with the tcR package in R, normalizing sharing by the product of cloneset sizes. To study raw recombination without the effects of thymic and clonal selection, out-of-frame nonproductive sequences were analyzed. TCRdb reworked the public reads: Q25 trimming with fastp, MiXCR clone assembly, productive beta chains retained. Rows are combined by CDR3 protein, so each entry shows the most common genes and DNA. Here the V and J calls rest on TCRdb's processing, not on the authors' analysis. A total of 700,000 or so distinct CDR3 sequences appear in this sample, about 9.4% of them only once. The ten largest clones add up to 0.85% to 1% of the sample.

Broad study findings and their caveats: Because the same donors could not be followed over many years, conclusions were based on cross-sectional statistical analysis. Abundant cord blood beta clonotypes had fewer insertions, young adult naive repertoires showed a similar but weaker trend, and memory repertoires showed no such trend. A weaker excess of twin sharing was found in beta out-of-frame sequences because the signal-to-noise ratio was lowered by fewer shared sequences. Invariant T cells such as MAIT and iNKT could partly confound zero-insertion analyses, although diverse VJ usage argued against such confounding for most clonotypes. Compared with coincidental sharing between unrelated individuals, out-of-frame TCR alpha sequences shared between twins had an excess of sequences with low generation probability. Out-of-frame TCR alpha sharing in monozygotic twins was systematically underestimated by recombination models, whereas sharing between unrelated individuals was in agreement with the recombination models.

This same sample was also taken into another study, of yellow fever vaccine responses in identical twins. The second study's authors report: The authors reported that the T cell response to vaccination in identical twins appeared partly convergent and partly personalized. The study precisely tracked vaccine-responding T cell clones in identical twins.

The sequence was collected from a young woman in good health. Material: PBMCs. The V and J segments used are TRBV5-1 and TRBJ1-2; possibly the D gene is TRBD1, per 6 matching bases. The sequenced DNA is TGCGCCAGCAGCTCCTTACCAACCCGGGACATAACTAACTATGGCTACACCTTC. This translates into CASSSLPTRDITNYGYTF. Where the CDR3 stops, the reference TRBV5-1 and TRBJ1-2 genes take over; the full variable domain is KAGVTQTPRYLIKTRGQQVTLSCSPISGHRSVSWYQQTPGQGLQFLFEYFSETQRNKGNFPGRFSGRQFSNSRSEMNVSTLELGDSALYLCASSSLPTRDITNYGYTFGSGTRLTVV.